These T cell receptor beta chains were read from a single sample in a study of CD8+CD57+ T cells in acquired aplastic anemia. One entry per CDR3 protein, called by TCRdb with MiXCR from the reads. The sample shows around 200,000 distinct CDR3 sequences, approximately 52% of them seen only once. Sequences were obtained from sorted CD4+, CD8+, or CD8+CD57+ T cells (not recorded which) from PBMCs. The source is a human donor with aplastic anemia. The CDR3 runs from the conserved cysteine through the conserved F or W. A D gene is named only where the DNA matches it firmly. Clone size, where shown, is once, few, many, or a class for clones that have expanded.

size: .; D: TRBD1; V: TRBV15; J: TRBJ2-7; CDR3: CATSRDQGAFSYEQYF; DNA: TGTGCCACCAGCAGAGATCAGGGGGCCTTCTCCTACGAGCAGTACTTC
size: once; D: .; V: TRBV19; J: TRBJ2-3; CDR3: CASSSRLETDTQYF; DNA: TGTGCCAGTAGTTCTCGACTAGAAACAGATACGCAGTATTTT
size: many; D: .; V: TRBV20-1; J: TRBJ1-3; CDR3: CSGSRAGSGNTIYF; DNA: TGCAGTGGGTCGAGGGCAGGCTCTGGAAACACCATATATTTT
size: once; D: TRBD2; V: TRBV9; J: TRBJ2-7; CDR3: CASTDSGSSYEQYF; DNA: TGTGCCAGCACGGATAGCGGGAGCTCCTACGAGCAGTACTTC
size: many; D: TRBD1; V: TRBV11-2; J: TRBJ2-6; CDR3: CASSSGTGASGANVLTF; DNA: TGTGCCAGCAGCTCCGGGACAGGGGCCTCTGGGGCCAACGTCCTGACTTTC
size: .; D: TRBD2; V: TRBV5-1; J: TRBJ2-5; CDR3: CASSTGTSGTETQYF; DNA: TGCGCCAGCAGCACTGGGACTAGCGGGACAGAGACCCAGTACTTC
size: .; D: .; V: TRBV10-3; J: TRBJ1-1; CDR3: CATRGWGRGAEAFF; DNA: TGTGCCACCAGGGGATGGGGCAGGGGAGCTGAAGCTTTCTTT
size: .; D: .; V: TRBV24-1; J: TRBJ1-1; CDR3: CATSVKAGTEAFF; DNA: TGTGCCACCAGTGTAAAGGCGGGGACTGAAGCTTTCTTT
size: .; D: TRBD2; V: TRBV6-1; J: TRBJ2-2; CDR3: CASSKSGGTGELFF; DNA: TGTGCCAGCAGTAAGAGCGGGGGGACCGGGGAGCTGTTTTTT
size: once; D: TRBD1; V: TRBV12-3/TRBV12-4; J: TRBJ1-1; CDR3: CASRLTGTEAFF; DNA: TGTGCCAGCAGGCTGACAGGGACCGAAGCTTTCTTT
size: many; D: .; V: TRBV5-1; J: TRBJ1-1; CDR3: CASSGGGTEAFF; DNA: TGCGCCAGCAGCGGCGGCGGCACTGAAGCTTTCTTT
size: many; D: TRBD1; V: TRBV19; J: TRBJ1-5; CDR3: CASSITTGGRQPQHF; DNA: TGTGCCAGTAGTATTACAACAGGGGGCCGTCAGCCCCAGCATTTT
size: many; D: .; V: TRBV28; J: TRBJ2-7; CDR3: CASSLASSYEQYF; DNA: TGTGCCAGCAGTTTAGCCTCATCCTACGAGCAGTACTTC
size: once; D: .; V: TRBV2; J: TRBJ1-1; CDR3: CASVQESDLNTEAFF; DNA: TGTGCCAGCGTCCAGGAGTCCGATCTGAACACTGAAGCTTTCTTT
size: many; D: TRBD1; V: TRBV4-1; J: TRBJ1-6; CDR3: CASSQGQLENSPLHF; DNA: TGCGCCAGCAGCCAGGGACAGTTAGAAAATTCACCCCTCCACTTT
size: .; D: .; V: TRBV25-1; J: TRBJ2-7; CDR3: CASSELGREQYF; DNA: TGTGCCAGCAGTGAATTGGGTAGAGAGCAGTACTTC
size: many; D: TRBD2; V: TRBV6-1; J: TRBJ2-5; CDR3: CASSMGLERETQYF; DNA: TGTGCCAGCAGCATGGGACTAGAGAGGGAGACCCAGTACTTC
size: .; D: .; V: TRBV19; J: TRBJ1-1; CDR3: CASSPRGGGNTEAFF; DNA: TGTGCCAGTAGCCCCAGGGGAGGTGGTAACACTGAAGCTTTCTTT
size: .; D: .; V: TRBV10-3; J: TRBJ2-7; CDR3: CANSGTPLEQYF; DNA: TGTGCCAACTCCGGGACACCCCTCGAGCAGTACTTC
size: many; D: .; V: TRBV6-1; J: TRBJ2-3; CDR3: CASSPPGAGLSDTQYF; DNA: TGTGCCAGCAGCCCCCCCGGGGCGGGGTTGTCAGATACGCAGTATTTT
size: .; D: .; V: TRBV24-1; J: TRBJ2-3; CDR3: CATSDLGRNTQYF; DNA: TGTGCCACCAGTGATTTGGGGAGGAATACGCAGTATTTT
size: .; D: .; V: TRBV25-1; J: TRBJ1-1; CDR3: CASSELSGDHRQAFF; DNA: TGTGCCAGCAGTGAATTGAGTGGGGACCACCGTCAAGCTTTCTTT
size: many; D: .; V: TRBV5-6; J: TRBJ2-7; CDR3: CASSSTEARSSYEQYF; DNA: TGTGCCAGCAGCTCTACGGAGGCGAGGAGCTCCTACGAGCAGTACTTC
size: many; D: .; V: TRBV5-1; J: TRBJ1-4; CDR3: CASSLAKGGLNEKLFF; DNA: TGCGCCAGCAGCTTGGCTAAGGGGGGCCTTAATGAAAAACTGTTTTTT
size: many; D: TRBD2; V: TRBV6-5; J: TRBJ2-7; CDR3: CASSYSINLAGGREQYF; DNA: TGTGCCAGCAGTTACTCGATTAATCTAGCGGGAGGAAGGGAGCAGTACTTC
size: .; D: .; V: TRBV4-2; J: TRBJ1-2; CDR3: CASSQDLGDVGGYTF; DNA: TGTGCCAGCAGCCAGGATTTGGGGGATGTCGGTGGCTACACCTTC
size: many; D: .; V: TRBV6-5; J: TRBJ1-6; CDR3: CASSLRVWGDSPLHF; DNA: TGTGCCAGCAGTTTACGCGTTTGGGGCGATTCACCCCTCCACTTT
size: few; D: .; V: TRBV24-1; J: TRBJ2-3; CDR3: CATSVRGADTQYF; DNA: TGTGCCACCAGTGTAAGGGGAGCAGATACGCAGTATTTT
size: many; D: .; V: TRBV20-1; J: TRBJ2-7; CDR3: CSGTAREQYF; DNA: TGCAGCGGGACCGCCCGCGAGCAGTACTTC
size: many; D: TRBD2; V: TRBV6-1; J: TRBJ2-5; CDR3: CASSERLAGGQETQYF; DNA: TGTGCCAGCAGTGAAAGGCTAGCGGGAGGACAAGAGACCCAGTACTTC
size: many; D: TRBD1; V: TRBV2; J: TRBJ1-1; CDR3: CASSYPPGQLNTEAFF; DNA: TGTGCCAGCAGTTACCCTCCGGGACAGCTTAACACTGAAGCTTTCTTT
size: .; D: .; V: TRBV2; J: TRBJ2-3; CDR3: CASSTLGSTDTQYF; DNA: TGTGCCAGCAGTACTCTCGGGAGCACAGATACGCAGTATTTT
size: once; D: TRBD1; V: TRBV25-1; J: TRBJ1-5; CDR3: CASRDGTDSNQPQHF; DNA: TGTGCCAGCAGGGACGGGACAGATAGCAATCAGCCCCAGCATTTT
size: many; D: TRBD1; V: TRBV5-8; J: TRBJ2-5; CDR3: CASSLERQGLETQYF; DNA: TGTGCCAGCAGCTTGGAACGACAGGGCCTTGAGACCCAGTACTTC
size: many; D: TRBD2; V: TRBV7-8; J: TRBJ2-1; CDR3: CASSLGREEAYNEQFF; DNA: TGTGCCAGCAGCTTAGGTCGGGAGGAGGCCTACAATGAGCAGTTCTTC
size: many; D: .; V: TRBV7-8; J: TRBJ2-1; CDR3: CASSFAGNEQFF; DNA: TGTGCCAGCAGCTTCGCGGGCAATGAGCAGTTCTTC
size: .; D: TRBD1; V: TRBV12-5; J: TRBJ1-2; CDR3: CASGLGTGTGYGYTF; DNA: TGTGCTAGTGGTTTGGGGACCGGGACAGGCTATGGCTACACCTTC
size: .; D: .; V: TRBV20-1; J: TRBJ2-5; CDR3: CSAPAETQYF; DNA: TGCAGTGCCCCCGCAGAGACCCAGTACTTC
size: .; D: .; V: TRBV20-1; J: TRBJ1-6; CDR3: CSARDTTISPLHF; DNA: TGCAGTGCTAGAGATACAACTATTTCACCCCTCCACTTT
size: .; D: TRBD1; V: TRBV11-2; J: TRBJ2-1; CDR3: CASSSSWGQGACNEQFF; DNA: TGTGCCAGCAGCTCCTCATGGGGACAGGGGGCCTGCAATGAGCAGTTCTTC
size: many; D: TRBD1; V: TRBV7-2; J: TRBJ2-2; CDR3: CASNPTGGLTGELFF; DNA: TGTGCCAGCAACCCAACAGGGGGACTCACCGGGGAGCTGTTTTTT
size: many; D: TRBD1; V: TRBV19; J: TRBJ2-2; CDR3: CASSIGQGAGELFF; DNA: TGTGCCAGTAGTATAGGACAGGGGGCCGGGGAGCTGTTTTTT